A selection of T cell receptor beta chains follows, all from one sample in a study of regulatory T cells in long-lasting Graves disease. From the multiplex PCR reads, TCRdb called clonotypes with MiXCR, one entry per CDR3 protein. Of approximately 350,000 distinct CDR3 sequences in the sample, around 15% were seen once. These data were also reused for a study on T cells in Graves' hyperthyroidism and ophthalmopathy.

The input for sequencing was peripheral blood mononuclear cells (PBMCs), taken at new diagnosis, from a patient treated with antithyroid drugs. The receptors come from a woman aged 18-29 years with Graves disease. Each CDR3 is given with its conserved first and last residue. D genes are given only for firm matches. The listing skips clone size in some rows; elsewhere it reads once, few, many or a size class.

j_call: TRBJ2-7; v_call: TRBV7-3; clone_size: many; d_call: TRBD2; cdr3_aa: CASSSSSGHYEQYF; cdr3_nt: TGTGCCAGCAGCTCTTCTAGCGGGCACTACGAGCAGTACTTC
j_call: TRBJ2-1; v_call: TRBV6-1; clone_size: few; d_call: TRBD1; cdr3_aa: CASSRTGVIGHNEQFF; cdr3_nt: TGTGCCAGCAGCCGGACAGGGGTGATTGGCCACAATGAGCAGTTCTTC
j_call: TRBJ2-1; v_call: TRBV9; clone_size: many; d_call: TRBD2; cdr3_aa: CASSEGTSGYNEQFF; cdr3_nt: TGTGCCAGCAGCGAGGGGACTAGCGGTTACAATGAGCAGTTCTTC
j_call: TRBJ2-4; v_call: TRBV5-1; clone_size: few; d_call: TRBD1; cdr3_aa: CASSRYRPGTAAKNIQYF; cdr3_nt: TGCGCCAGCAGCAGATACCGGCCCGGGACAGCAGCCAAAAACATTCAGTACTTC
j_call: TRBJ1-3; v_call: TRBV12-3/TRBV12-4; clone_size: NA; d_call: TRBD1; cdr3_aa: CASSNRGRAGNTIYF; cdr3_nt: TGTGCCAGCTCGAACAGGGGCAGAGCTGGAAACACCATATATTTT
j_call: TRBJ2-2; v_call: TRBV5-1; clone_size: NA; d_call: TRBD2; cdr3_aa: CASRYGGGTGELFF; cdr3_nt: TGCGCCAGCAGATATGGGGGGGGCACCGGGGAGCTGTTTTTT
j_call: TRBJ1-5; v_call: TRBV12-3/TRBV12-4; clone_size: many; d_call: NA; cdr3_aa: CASSFGGRQPQHF; cdr3_nt: TGTGCCAGCAGTTTCGGGGGTCGACAGCCCCAGCATTTT
j_call: TRBJ2-7; v_call: TRBV13; clone_size: many; d_call: NA; cdr3_aa: CASSLGDEDEQYF; cdr3_nt: TGTGCCAGCAGCTTAGGTGATGAGGACGAGCAGTACTTC
j_call: TRBJ2-7; v_call: TRBV2; clone_size: few; d_call: NA; cdr3_aa: CASKRDSYEQYF; cdr3_nt: TGTGCCAGCAAACGGGATAGCTACGAGCAGTACTTC
j_call: TRBJ2-2; v_call: TRBV3-1; clone_size: many; d_call: NA; cdr3_aa: CASSLGSENTGELFF; cdr3_nt: TGTGCCAGCAGCCTTGGCAGTGAGAACACCGGGGAGCTGTTTTTT
j_call: TRBJ1-5; v_call: TRBV6-4; clone_size: once; d_call: NA; cdr3_aa: CASTSGTWGQPQHF; cdr3_nt: TGTGCCAGCACGTCAGGGACGTGGGGTCAGCCCCAGCATTTT
j_call: TRBJ2-7; v_call: TRBV28; clone_size: many; d_call: TRBD1; cdr3_aa: CASIQIGTGSYEQYF; cdr3_nt: TGTGCCAGCATCCAAATCGGGACAGGGTCCTACGAGCAGTACTTC
j_call: TRBJ1-5; v_call: TRBV28; clone_size: few; d_call: NA; cdr3_aa: CASSSPAGEQPQHF; cdr3_nt: TGTGCCAGCAGTTCGCCGGCAGGGGAACAGCCCCAGCATTTT
j_call: TRBJ2-7; v_call: TRBV6-2/TRBV6-3; clone_size: many; d_call: NA; cdr3_aa: CASSYPPPEQYF; cdr3_nt: TGTGCCAGCAGTTACCCGCCCCCCGAGCAGTACTTC
j_call: TRBJ2-1; v_call: TRBV11-2; clone_size: many; d_call: NA; cdr3_aa: CASSHDRYNEQFF; cdr3_nt: TGTGCCAGCAGCCACGACAGATACAATGAGCAGTTCTTC
j_call: TRBJ1-2; v_call: TRBV29-1; clone_size: NA; d_call: TRBD1; cdr3_aa: CSMDRESGYTF; cdr3_nt: TGCAGCATGGACAGGGAGTCTGGCTACACCTTC
j_call: TRBJ1-4; v_call: TRBV20-1; clone_size: few; d_call: NA; cdr3_aa: CSAREGEKLFF; cdr3_nt: TGCAGTGCTAGAGAGGGTGAAAAACTGTTTTTT
j_call: TRBJ1-3; v_call: TRBV2; clone_size: many; d_call: NA; cdr3_aa: CASTSLGGGNTIYF; cdr3_nt: TGTGCCAGCACCTCTCTAGGGGGTGGAAACACCATATATTTT
j_call: TRBJ1-5; v_call: TRBV12-3/TRBV12-4; clone_size: many; d_call: TRBD1; cdr3_aa: CASSLNRGRQPQHF; cdr3_nt: TGTGCCAGCAGCTTAAACAGGGGGCGGCAGCCCCAGCATTTT
j_call: TRBJ2-1; v_call: TRBV24-1; clone_size: many; d_call: TRBD1; cdr3_aa: CATSEPRQGDNEQFF; cdr3_nt: TGTGCCACCAGTGAACCTCGACAGGGGGACAATGAGCAGTTCTTC
j_call: TRBJ1-2; v_call: TRBV28; clone_size: many; d_call: NA; cdr3_aa: CASSPSEVFGGYTF; cdr3_nt: TGTGCCAGCAGTCCCTCGGAGGTATTTGGTGGCTACACCTTC
j_call: TRBJ2-7; v_call: TRBV4-1; clone_size: many; d_call: NA; cdr3_aa: CASSQPGHYEQYF; cdr3_nt: TGCGCCAGCAGCCAACCCGGGCACTACGAGCAGTACTTC
j_call: TRBJ2-3; v_call: TRBV25-1; clone_size: NA; d_call: TRBD2; cdr3_aa: CATIAGRDTQYF; cdr3_nt: TGTGCCACTATAGCGGGGAGGGATACGCAGTATTTT
j_call: TRBJ1-1; v_call: TRBV5-1; clone_size: many; d_call: NA; cdr3_aa: CASGHGGQINTEAFF; cdr3_nt: TGCGCCAGCGGCCACGGGGGCCAAATAAACACTGAAGCTTTCTTT
j_call: TRBJ2-2; v_call: TRBV19; clone_size: NA; d_call: TRBD1; cdr3_aa: CASSTQGAKNTGELFF; cdr3_nt: TGTGCCAGTAGTACGCAGGGGGCTAAGAACACCGGGGAGCTGTTTTTT
j_call: TRBJ2-7; v_call: TRBV29-1; clone_size: NA; d_call: NA; cdr3_aa: CSVQPGLSSYEQYF; cdr3_nt: TGCAGCGTTCAACCGGGACTTAGCTCCTACGAGCAGTACTTC
j_call: TRBJ2-2; v_call: TRBV20-1; clone_size: many; d_call: NA; cdr3_aa: CSARSPGELNTGELFF; cdr3_nt: TGCAGTGCTAGAAGTCCGGGGGAGCTGAACACCGGGGAGCTGTTTTTT
j_call: TRBJ2-1; v_call: TRBV7-9; clone_size: many; d_call: NA; cdr3_aa: CASSLNRPYNEQFF; cdr3_nt: TGTGCCAGCAGCTTAAACCGCCCCTACAATGAGCAGTTCTTC
j_call: TRBJ2-1; v_call: TRBV9; clone_size: few; d_call: TRBD2; cdr3_aa: CASSVVGSGGAGRNEQFF; cdr3_nt: TGTGCCAGCAGCGTAGTGGGTAGCGGGGGGGCCGGTCGAAATGAGCAGTTCTTC
j_call: TRBJ2-2; v_call: TRBV2; clone_size: NA; d_call: NA; cdr3_aa: CASREVTSGTGELFF; cdr3_nt: TGTGCCAGCAGAGAGGTAACCAGCGGCACCGGGGAGCTGTTTTTT
j_call: TRBJ2-1; v_call: TRBV5-4; clone_size: few; d_call: NA; cdr3_aa: CASSPSLATDNEQFF; cdr3_nt: TGTGCCAGCAGCCCGAGTCTAGCAACAGACAATGAGCAGTTCTTC
j_call: TRBJ1-2; v_call: TRBV4-1; clone_size: few; d_call: TRBD1; cdr3_aa: CASSRPGQGYGYTF; cdr3_nt: TGCGCCAGCAGCCGTCCGGGACAGGGCTATGGCTACACCTTC
j_call: TRBJ2-2; v_call: TRBV5-1; clone_size: many; d_call: TRBD2; cdr3_aa: CASSLGLAVNTGELFF; cdr3_nt: TGCGCCAGCAGCTTAGGACTAGCGGTAAACACCGGGGAGCTGTTTTTT
j_call: TRBJ2-3; v_call: TRBV7-3; clone_size: many; d_call: TRBD1; cdr3_aa: CASSIQGARDTQYF; cdr3_nt: TGTGCCAGCAGTATACAGGGGGCAAGAGATACGCAGTATTTT
j_call: TRBJ1-5; v_call: TRBV20-1; clone_size: NA; d_call: NA; cdr3_aa: CSTRPGGSNQPQHF; cdr3_nt: TGCAGTACCCGGCCGGGGGGGTCCAATCAGCCCCAGCATTTT
j_call: TRBJ2-5; v_call: TRBV3-1; clone_size: NA; d_call: TRBD2; cdr3_aa: CASSQERTGTRRETQYF; cdr3_nt: TGTGCCAGCAGCCAAGAGAGAACCGGGACTAGAAGGGAGACCCAGTACTTC
j_call: TRBJ2-7; v_call: TRBV5-5; clone_size: few; d_call: TRBD1; cdr3_aa: CASSLTGTETYEQYF; cdr3_nt: TGTGCCAGCAGCCTGACCGGGACAGAGACCTACGAGCAGTACTTC
j_call: TRBJ2-5; v_call: TRBV12-3/TRBV12-4; clone_size: NA; d_call: TRBD2; cdr3_aa: CAPGGGGAGEKTQYF; cdr3_nt: TGTGCCCCCGGGGGGGGAGGTGCAGGAGAAAAGACCCAGTACTTC
j_call: TRBJ2-3; v_call: TRBV9; clone_size: NA; d_call: TRBD2; cdr3_aa: CASSDRLAGGHDTQYF; cdr3_nt: TGTGCCAGCAGCGACCGACTAGCGGGAGGGCATGATACGCAGTATTTT
j_call: TRBJ1-1; v_call: TRBV20-1; clone_size: many; d_call: TRBD1; cdr3_aa: CSTREGQASEAFF; cdr3_nt: TGCAGTACTAGAGAGGGACAGGCGTCTGAAGCTTTCTTT
j_call: TRBJ2-7; v_call: TRBV9; clone_size: NA; d_call: NA; cdr3_aa: CASSFRDTSYEQYF; cdr3_nt: TGTGCCAGCAGCTTCCGGGACACCTCCTACGAGCAGTACTTC
j_call: TRBJ2-7; v_call: TRBV3-1; clone_size: many; d_call: NA; cdr3_aa: CASSQSDRTPYEQYF; cdr3_nt: TGTGCCAGCAGCCAATCTGACAGGACACCTTACGAGCAGTACTTC